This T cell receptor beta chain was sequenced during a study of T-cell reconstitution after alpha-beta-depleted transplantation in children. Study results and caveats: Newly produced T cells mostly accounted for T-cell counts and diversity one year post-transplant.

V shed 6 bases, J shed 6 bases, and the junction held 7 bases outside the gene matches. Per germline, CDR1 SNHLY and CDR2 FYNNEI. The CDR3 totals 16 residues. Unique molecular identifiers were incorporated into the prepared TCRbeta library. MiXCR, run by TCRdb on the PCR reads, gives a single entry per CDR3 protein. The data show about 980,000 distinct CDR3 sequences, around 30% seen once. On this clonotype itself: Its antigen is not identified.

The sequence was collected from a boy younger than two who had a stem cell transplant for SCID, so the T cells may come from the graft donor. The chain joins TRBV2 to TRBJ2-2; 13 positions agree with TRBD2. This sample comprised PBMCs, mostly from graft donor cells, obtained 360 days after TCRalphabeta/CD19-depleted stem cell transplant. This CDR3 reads CASSSPGLAGPGELFF. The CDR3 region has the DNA TGTGCCAGCAGCAGCCCGGGACTAGCGGGGCCCGGGGAGCTGTTTTTT.